This T cell receptor (beta chain) was sequenced during a study of cytomegalovirus exposure and HLA in healthy donors. A note on this clone: The antigen remains unidentified.

The study's findings and limits: The tendency of first-cohort TCR clusters to co-occur in the roughly 130 validation repertoires emerged from a later analysis. The classifier was said to identify cytomegalovirus status with high specificity and sensitivity. A list of around 160 TCR beta chains associated with cytomegalovirus was given. The CMV antigen specificity of three CMV-associated chains was confirmed through in vitro analysis.

TCRdb's copy holds only in-frame clones and misses some; the assay was immunoSEQ multiplex PCR. The profile shows 150,000 or so clones, about 82% of them singletons. The sequenced sample was PBMCs. This TCR derives from a human donor in good health.

As DNA, the CDR3 is TGTGCCAGCAGTCAGAGGACTAGCGCCTCCTACGAGCAGTACTTC. Amino acids: CASSQRTSASYEQYF. V is TRBV6-1 and J is TRBJ2-7; TRBD2 matches 9 bases. In germline, CDR1 is MNHNS, CDR2 SASEGT. This CDR3 is built from 15 residues. V lost 5 bases and J lost 0; bases outside the gene matches: 5.